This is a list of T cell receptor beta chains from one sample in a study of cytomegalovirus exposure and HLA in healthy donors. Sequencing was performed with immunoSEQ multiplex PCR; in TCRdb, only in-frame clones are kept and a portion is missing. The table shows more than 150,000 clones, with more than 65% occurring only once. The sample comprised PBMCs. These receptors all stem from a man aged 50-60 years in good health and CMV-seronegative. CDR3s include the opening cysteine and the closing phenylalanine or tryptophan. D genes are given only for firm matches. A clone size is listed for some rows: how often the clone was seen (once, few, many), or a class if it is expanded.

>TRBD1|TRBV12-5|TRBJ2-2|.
TGTGCTAGTGGGGGACAGAGTTTAACCGGGGAGCTGTTTTTT
CASGGQSLTGELFF
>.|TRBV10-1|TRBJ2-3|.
TGCGCCAGCAGTGAGGCAGGGGCCCCCACAGATACGCAGTATTTT
CASSEAGAPTDTQYF
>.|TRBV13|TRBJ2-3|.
TGTGCCAGCAGCCCTGGCGGGGTGGGCACAGATACGCAGTATTTT
CASSPGGVGTDTQYF
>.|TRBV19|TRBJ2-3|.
TGTGCCAGTAGGGGTAGGGGGACAGATACGCAGTATTTT
CASRGRGTDTQYF
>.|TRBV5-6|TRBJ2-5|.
TGTGCCAGCAGCCCCAGCCCGAGGTACCAAGAGACCCAGTACTTC
CASSPSPRYQETQYF
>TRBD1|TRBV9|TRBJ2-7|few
TGTGCCAGCAGCGCCGGGACAGGGGACTACGAGCAGTACTTC
CASSAGTGDYEQYF
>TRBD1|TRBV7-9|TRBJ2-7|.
TGTGCCAGCAGCTTAGGGGACAGCCCTTACGAGCAGTACTTC
CASSLGDSPYEQYF
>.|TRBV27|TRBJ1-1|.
TGTGCCAGCAGTCTTCAGGGCTACACTGAAGCTTTCTTT
CASSLQGYTEAFF
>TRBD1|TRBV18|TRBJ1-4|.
TGTGCCAGCTCACGGGACAGGAGTAATGAAAAACTGTTTTTT
CASSRDRSNEKLFF
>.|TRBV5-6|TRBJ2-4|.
TGTGCCAGCAGCTCGGGACTGCTGGCCAAAAACATTCAGTACTTC
CASSSGLLAKNIQYF
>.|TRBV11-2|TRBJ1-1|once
TGTGCCAGCAGCTTAGAACGGTCGGGTAGAGCTTTCTTT
CASSLERSGRAFF
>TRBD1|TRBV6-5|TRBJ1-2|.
TGTGCCAGCAGAATGACAGGGAACTATGGCTACACCTTC
CASRMTGNYGYTF
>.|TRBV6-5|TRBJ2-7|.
TGTGCCAGCAGACGAGAACTCGAGCAGTACTTC
CASRRELEQYF
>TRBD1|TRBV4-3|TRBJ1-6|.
TGCGCCAGCAGCCCGGGACAGGGACCTCTTTCACCCCTCCACTTT
CASSPGQGPLSPLHF
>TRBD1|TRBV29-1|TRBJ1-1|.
TGCAGCGTGACCAAAGAGACAGGGATGAACACTGAAGCTTTCTTT
CSVTKETGMNTEAFF
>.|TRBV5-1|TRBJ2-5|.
TGCGCCAGCAGCTTGGGCTTACGGACACCCCTCGAAGGGGAGACCCAGTACTTC
CASSLGLRTPLEGETQYF
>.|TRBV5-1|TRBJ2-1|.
TGCGCCAGCAGCCTCGATAGCGTTAGCTCCTACAATGAGCAGTTCTTC
CASSLDSVSSYNEQFF
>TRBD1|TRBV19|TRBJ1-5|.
TGTGCCAGTAGTAGTGGGTCTGCAACAGGGGGTCAGCCCCAGCATTTT
CASSSGSATGGQPQHF
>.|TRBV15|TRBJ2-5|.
TGTGCCACCAGCAGAGATCTGGGGGCCCCCTCTGAGACCCAGTACTTC
CATSRDLGAPSETQYF
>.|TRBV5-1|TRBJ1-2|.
TGCGCCAGCAGCCTGGTGGGTAACTATGACTACACCTTC
CASSLVGNYDYTF
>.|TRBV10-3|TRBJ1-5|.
TGTGCCTCGACGTCCGGGAGCCTCAATCAGCCCCAGCATTTT
CASTSGSLNQPQHF
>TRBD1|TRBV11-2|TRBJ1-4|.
TGTGCCAGTTCAGGGGGCGGGACTAATGAAAAACTGTTTTTT
CASSGGGTNEKLFF
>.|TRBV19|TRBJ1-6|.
TGTGCCAGTAGTAGGGGAGGTACTATACAATCACCCCTCCACTTT
CASSRGGTIQSPLHF
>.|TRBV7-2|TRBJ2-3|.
TGTGCCAGCAGCTTGGGAGCGGCCCAGGTCGATACGCAGTATTTT
CASSLGAAQVDTQYF
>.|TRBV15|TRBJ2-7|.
TGTGCCACCAGCAGCGCTAGGGGCTACGAGCAGTACTTC
CATSSARGYEQYF
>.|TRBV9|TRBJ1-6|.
TGTGCCAGCAGCACTGGTCGGAATTCACCCCTCCACTTT
CASSTGRNSPLHF
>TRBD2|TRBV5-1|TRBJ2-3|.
TGCGCCAGCAGCTTGGACGCGGGGGGAGGAGGAGATACGCAGTATTTT
CASSLDAGGGGDTQYF
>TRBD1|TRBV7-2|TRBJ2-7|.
TGTGCCAGCAGCTTAGGGGCAGGGGGATACTACGAGCAGTACTTC
CASSLGAGGYYEQYF
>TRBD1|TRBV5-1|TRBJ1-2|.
TGCGCCAGCAGCCCGAGACAGGGGGCAGGTGGCTACACCTTC
CASSPRQGAGGYTF
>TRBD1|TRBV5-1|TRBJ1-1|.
TGCGCCAGCAGCCGTACGGACAGGATAACCACTGAAGCTTTCTTT
CASSRTDRITTEAFF
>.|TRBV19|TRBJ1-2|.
TGTGCCAGTAGTATCCTAGGGGCTACCTATGGCTACACCTTC
CASSILGATYGYTF
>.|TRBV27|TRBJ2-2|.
TGTGCCAGCAGTTTTTTTAGTGGCACCGGGGAGCTGTTTTTT
CASSFFSGTGELFF
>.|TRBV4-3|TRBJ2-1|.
TGCGCCAGCAGCCAAGGGGGGGACTTCCTCTCCTACAATGAGCAGTTCTTC
CASSQGGDFLSYNEQFF